These 7 T cell receptor beta chains were sequenced from one sample in a study of tumor and adjacent non-tumor tissue in lung cancer. The library came from three nested PCR rounds adapted from ARM-PCR protocols. Each CDR3 protein is one row after TCRdb ran MiXCR on the multiplex PCR reads. The data contain approximately 120,000 distinct CDR3 sequences, 60% to 80% of them singletons. This sample's RNA came from whole unsorted tissue. The sequencing input was lung tumor tissue. Receptors were obtained from a woman aged 55-75 years with non-small cell lung cancer.

To note about this clonotype: A much larger clone differs from this one at a single base, so this may be a read error. The chain employs TRBV12-3 or TRBV12-4 and TRBJ1-2; 7 positions agree with TRBD1. Trimming removed 5 bases from V and 0 bases from J; junction bases left unmatched: 9. CDR3 length equals 16 residues. In nucleotides, the CDR3 is TGTGCCAGCAGTATTTCCGGGACAGTAGCTAACTATGGCTACACCTTC. Amino acid sequence: CASSISGTVANYGYTF.

The chain links TRBV28 to TRBJ2-7, with D perhaps TRBD2 (6 bases). Per the germline V gene, CDR1 is MDHEN and CDR2 is SYDVKM. V dropped 2 bases and J dropped 0 bases, with 14 bases sitting between them. The CDR3 length is 16 residues. CDR3 DNA sequence: TGTGCCAGCAGTTTAATGTTGGGGGGTAGCTCCTACGAGCAGTACTTC. As protein: CASSLMLGGSSYEQYF.

As concerns this clonotype: A much larger clonotype is one base distant, so this may be a read error. This chain uses TRBV6-1 with TRBJ1-6; 7 bases match TRBD1. The CDR3 totals 15 residues. From germline, CDR1 is MNHNS and CDR2 SASEGT. CDR3 region: CTSSDQTGNNSPLHF. CDR3 nucleotide sequence: TGTACCAGCAGTGACCAGACAGGGAACAATTCACCCCTCCACTTT.

Points on this clonotype: Since the CDR3 does not end with the conserved phenylalanine or tryptophan, this likely comes from a read error. This rearrangement joins TRBV6-2 or TRBV6-3 to TRBJ1-1; D not resolved. This CDR3 region has 13 residues. The germline V gene has CDR1 MNHEY and CDR2 SVGEGT. CDR3 residues: CASSYQRNTVAFY. The CDR3 DNA is TGTGCCAGCAGTTATCAGCGTAACACTGTAGCTTTCTAT.

The chain uses TRBV7-9 and TRBJ1-2; D not certain. Germline CDR1 reads SEHNR; CDR2 reads FQNEAQ (reference sequence). Trimming took 5 bases from V and 4 from J, leaving 17 bases between them. CDR3 length: 15 residues. The CDR3, as DNA: TGTGCCAGCAGCCGGGGAACAGTCTGGGTCTATGGCTACACCTTC. This gives the protein CASSRGTVWVYGYTF.

This clonotype came up once. Given the absence of the conserved phenylalanine or tryptophan at the CDR3 end, a read error is likely. The limits of the CDR3 on the DNA are not certain, so only TCRdb's listed CDR3 is given. This chain links TRBV6-2 or TRBV6-3 with TRBJ2-2; TRBD1 is the table's D call, not checked against the DNA. A total of 15 residues make up the CDR3, ends included. In germline, CDR1 is MNHEY, CDR2 SVGEGT. The chain's CDR3 is CASSSQGANTGELSL.

This clonotype was counted many times. The CDR3 reads CASSFSGGRSNEQFF. The CDR3 nucleotides are TGTGCCAGCAGTTTCTCCGGCGGGAGGAGCAATGAGCAGTTCTTC. This sequence joins TRBV12-3 or TRBV12-4 and TRBJ2-1, with TRBD2 identical over 8 bases. This CDR3 has 15 residues. V was clipped by 3 bases and J by 6 bases; unmatched bases: 7.